This T cell receptor beta chain was profiled in a study of cytomegalovirus exposure and HLA in healthy donors. The CDR3 is 14 amino acids. The V and J ends lost 5 bases and 8 bases, in that order; junction bases with no gene match: 8. Germline CDR1 SGHVS, CDR2 FQNEAQ. 13 Jbeta primers and 60 Vbeta primers were used for the PCR. Produced via immunoSEQ multiplex PCR; TCRdb's table is partial and in-frame only. The sample includes 100,000 to 150,000 clones, about 73% of them seen just once. The chain is built from TRBV7-8 and TRBJ2-1; 8 bases map to TRBD1. The source is a woman in her forties or fifties in good health and CMV-seropositive. Material for sequencing was PBMCs. The CDR3: CASSLRDRGDEQFF. The CDR3 region has the DNA TGTGCCAGCAGCCTACGTGACAGGGGCGATGAGCAGTTCTTC.